This TCR beta chain emerged from a study of shared clonotypes between healthy human individuals. A note on this clone: The target antigen is unknown.

As defined, naive CD8 cells were CD45RO-negative and positively selected for CCR7, with terminally differentiated effector memory CD45RA+ cells excluded. Deep-level assay runs were performed. Every subset's genomic DNA went evenly onto several immunoSEQ plates. Assay: immunoSEQ multiplex PCR; the TCRdb copy retains only in-frame clones and omits some. In the table there are around 2.1 million clones, 93% of which are singletons. Study-level points and caveats: The generation probabilities recorded for non-shared clonotypes fell below those of clonotypes shared by all four donors. There were few donors, and this limited the genetic and exposure-history diversity represented.

From germline, CDR1 is MDHEN and CDR2 SYDVKM. V was trimmed by 6 bases and J by 0 bases, leaving 12 bases between them. This CDR3 region has 15 residues. What was sequenced was naive CD8+ T cells from PBMCs. The chain recombines TRBV28 with TRBJ1-5; D is undetermined. The TCR comes from a man between 18 and 29 years old in good health. Some clones in this sample may be carry-over from other donors' samples. This chain's CDR3 is CASRLQLDSNQPQHF. CDR3 DNA: TGTGCCAGCAGGCTACAGTTAGATAGCAATCAGCCCCAGCATTTT. Based on the CDR3 plus reference TRBV28 and TRBJ1-5, the full variable domain is DVKVTQSSRYLVKRTGEKVFLECVQDMDHENMFWYRQDPGLGLRLIYFSYDVKMKEKGDIPEGYSVSREKKERFSLILESASTNQTSMYLCASRLQLDSNQPQHFGDGTRLSIL.